Shown below are 22 T cell receptor beta chains from a single sample sequenced in a study of blood T cell repertoires in COVID-19. The protocol was immunoSEQ multiplex PCR, while the TCRdb copy is restricted to in-frame clones and leaves out a portion. This sample has hundreds of thousands of clones, with about 89% found just once. Sequencing was done on a sample of peripheral blood. The receptor set was obtained from a woman aged 60-70 years with acute or convalescent COVID-19.

The chain has TRBV7-2 and TRBJ2-1, with D possibly being TRBD2 (7 bases). Germline values: CDR1 SGHTA, CDR2 FQGNSA. Trimming shortened V by 5 bases and J by 6 bases, and 17 bases separated the two germline ends. CDR3 size: 15 residues. CDR3 amino acids: CASSTAGGPGNEQFF. CDR3 DNA sequence: TGTGCCAGCAGCACCGCCGGGGGGCCCGGCAATGAGCAGTTCTTC.

The chain recombines TRBV2 with TRBJ2-2; D call uncertain. The germline V gene encodes CDR1 SNHLY and CDR2 FYNNEI. The CDR3 contains 15 residues. Trimming stripped 10 bases from V and 2 bases from J, with 17 bases between. The CDR3 nucleotides read TGTGCCATCCTGAATAGCTATTACAACACCGGGGAGCTGTTTTTT. Protein product: CAILNSYYNTGELFF.

The chain carries TRBV5-5 and TRBJ1-5, with D perhaps TRBD1 (5 bases). Trimming shortened V by 1 base and J by 0 bases, and 11 bases separated the two germline ends. CDR1 and CDR2 (germline): SGHKS, YYEKEE (reference sequence). The CDR3 totals 16 residues. CDR3: CASSLRGGASNQPQHF. The CDR3 DNA is TGTGCCAGCAGCTTGAGGGGAGGCGCTAGCAATCAGCCCCAGCATTTT.

This sequence joins TRBV5-5 and TRBJ1-1, with D possibly matching TRBD1 (6 bases). V was clipped by 0 bases and J by 1 base, with 10 bases between them. The CDR3 extends over 15 amino acids. Germline values: CDR1 SGHKS, CDR2 YYEKEE (reference sequence). This chain's CDR3 is CASSLAGHQNTEAFF. The CDR3 DNA reads TGTGCCAGCAGCTTGGCGGGACACCAGAACACTGAAGCTTTCTTT.

This clone was detected once. This chain connects TRBV18 to TRBJ1-5; TRBD1 is a possible D gene (6 bases). Trimming pared 4 bases from V and 5 bases from J, leaving 33 bases between. Germline V gene lookup returns CDR1 KGHSH and CDR2 LQKENI. The CDR3 covers 21 residues. The CDR3 coding sequence is TGTGCCAGCTCACGCAGGGGCTCGACAGGCTATCCCGCCCAACGGGATCAGCCCCAGCATTTT. It encodes CASSRRGSTGYPAQRDQPQHF.

This CDR3 reads CASSPPARGNQPQHF. In DNA form, the CDR3 reads TGTGCCAGCAGTCCCCCCGCACGGGGCAATCAGCCCCAGCATTTT. The V call is TRBV6-2 or TRBV6-3, the J call TRBJ1-5; no clear D gene. V was shortened by 5 bases and J by 2 bases, with 13 bases between the two germline ends. The CDR3 runs to 15 residues. CDR1 and CDR2 (germline): MNHEY, SVGEGT.

As concerns this clone: The identical CDR3 is also encoded by other nucleotide sequences in the sample. The genes are TRBV6-1 and TRBJ1-3; a possible D gene is TRBD1 (5 bases). Trimming took off 3 bases at V and 4 bases at J, with 7 bases between the two ends. CDR3 size: 13 residues. Germline V CDR1 and CDR2: MNHNS, SASEGT. The CDR3 nucleotides are TGTGCCAGCAGTGAGGGGCGGGGAAACACCATATATTTT. Translating gives CASSEGRGNTIYF.

This CDR3 is CSVARVAYNEQFF. In DNA form, the CDR3 reads TGCAGCGTTGCCAGGGTCGCCTACAATGAGCAGTTCTTC. The chain recombines TRBV29-1 with TRBJ2-1, with D possibly matching TRBD1 (5 bases). CDR3 length: 13 residues. Germline CDR1 reads SQVTM; CDR2 reads ANQGSEA. V lost 4 bases and J 2 bases, leaving 9 bases between the germline ends.

This rearrangement joins TRBV10-3 to TRBJ2-7, with 7 bases that match TRBD2. V lost 7 bases to trimming and J lost 0 bases; unmatched junction nucleotides: 9. The CDR3 sequence is 15 residues long. CDR1 and CDR2 (germline): ENHRY, SYGVKD. Written as DNA, the CDR3 is TGTGCCATCACCCCGACTAGCCGTGGCTCCTACGAGCAGTACTTC. Translation: CAITPTSRGSYEQYF.

This clone occurred a few times. Here the CDR3 reads CASSSSSGVLNEQFF. CDR3 coding DNA: TGTGCCAGCAGCTCGTCTAGCGGGGTACTGAATGAGCAGTTCTTC. The rearrangement links TRBV7-8 to TRBJ2-1, with TRBD2 matching 9 bases. The CDR3 runs 15 residues. Germline V CDR1 and CDR2: SGHVS, FQNEAQ. Trimming took 4 bases from V and 7 from J; bases not matched to a gene: 8.

The chain combines TRBV7-9 with TRBJ2-1; 11 positions match TRBD1. Germline CDR1 is SEHNR and CDR2 is FQNEAQ (reference sequence). V lost 1 base to trimming and J lost 7 bases; unmatched junction nucleotides: 6. CDR3 length equals 16 residues. CDR3 region: CASSLVSGTGGNEQFF. CDR3 coding DNA: TGTGCCAGCAGCTTAGTTTCGGGGACAGGGGGAAATGAGCAGTTCTTC.

The J gene is TRBJ1-1, the V gene TRBV25-1; D is undetermined. In germline, CDR1 is MGHDK, CDR2 SYGVNS. The CDR3 loop spans 12 amino acids. V lost 7 bases to trimming and J lost 5 bases, with 11 bases between them. CDR3 residues: CASKGGLTEAFF. The CDR3 nucleotides are TGTGCCAGCAAGGGAGGTCTAACTGAAGCTTTCTTT.

This chain joins TRBV28 and TRBJ1-2, with TRBD1 as a possible D gene (6 bases). CDR3 size: 17 residues. The V end was cut by 4 bases, the J end by 0 bases, with 18 bases between. In germline, CDR1 is MDHEN, CDR2 SYDVKM. DNA of the CDR3: TGTGCCAGCAGTTCCCCGGGGGGGGGCAAGCCTAACTATGGCTACACCTTC. Its protein product is CASSSPGGGKPNYGYTF.

The CDR3 coding sequence is TGCGCCAGCAGCCAAGGGGGACAGGGGGTCTGGAATGAGCAGTTCTTC. Protein sequence: CASSQGGQGVWNEQFF. This chain joins TRBV4-1 and TRBJ2-1; 11 nucleotides match TRBD1. CDR1 is MGHRA and CDR2 is YSYEKL in the germline V gene. This CDR3 has 16 amino acids. Trimming cost V 1 base and J 7 bases; bases outside gene matches: 6.

The gene calls are TRBV5-6 and TRBJ2-7, with D perhaps TRBD1 (6 bases). Deletions cut 2 bases from V and 3 bases from J, with 12 bases between. The CDR3 consists of 14 residues. Germline V gene data show CDR1 as SGHDT and CDR2 as YYEEEE. As DNA, the CDR3 is TGTGCCAGCAGCTTAGGACAGTTATTCTACGAGCAGTACTTC. It codes for CASSLGQLFYEQYF.

The CDR3 region has the DNA TGTGCCACCAGGAGGGAGGGCCCAGGCGAGCAGTTCTTC. Protein product: CATRREGPGEQFF. This chain links TRBV24-1 with TRBJ2-1, with TRBD2 matching 7 bases. The V gene end was trimmed by 7 bases and the J gene end by 10 bases; junction bases not matched to a gene: 9. The CDR3 is made up of 13 amino acids. Germline assignment: CDR1 KGHDR and CDR2 SFDVKD.

The chain uses TRBV4-3 and TRBJ1-2; possible D gene TRBD1, 6 bases. The V gene lost 3 bases and the J gene lost 4 bases, with 15 bases spanning the gap. The CDR3 extends over 15 amino acids. CDR1 LGHNA and CDR2 YSLEER come from the germline V gene. The CDR3 spells CASSQDSQGGYGYTF. The CDR3 bases are TGCGCCAGCAGCCAGGACTCACAGGGCGGCTATGGCTACACCTTC.

V gene TRBV5-1 combines with J gene TRBJ2-5; the D gene is possibly TRBD1 (6 bases). Trimming took off 5 bases at V and 5 bases at J, with 13 bases between the two ends. Germline V gene sequence: CDR1 SGHRS, CDR2 YFSETQ. The CDR3 loop spans 13 amino acids. The CDR3 protein is CASSRQVQETQYF. The CDR3 DNA reads TGCGCCAGCAGTAGACAGGTGCAGGAGACCCAGTACTTC. The full variable domain, in which reference TRBV5-1 and TRBJ2-5 provide the parts outside the CDR3, is KAGVTQTPRYLIKTRGQQVTLSCSPISGHRSVSWYQQTPGQGLQFLFEYFSETQRNKGNFPGRFSGRQFSNSRSEMNVSTLELGDSALYLCASSRQVQETQYFGPGTRLLVL.

This chain links TRBV24-1 with TRBJ1-5; 9 bases align to TRBD1. V dropped 0 bases and J dropped 2; count of bases not matched to a gene: 13. Germline V CDR1 and CDR2: KGHDR, SFDVKD. The CDR3 has 20 residues. CDR3 nucleotide sequence: TGTGCCACCAGTGATTTGGAGGGGCTACAGGGGGCATGGGGCAATCAGCCCCAGCATTTT. Translating it yields CATSDLEGLQGAWGNQPQHF.

The chain combines TRBV5-1 with TRBJ2-5, with TRBD1 matching over 7 bases. J gave up 5 bases and V 4 bases, and 11 bases lay outside the gene matches. Germline V gene lookup returns CDR1 SGHRS and CDR2 YFSETQ. The CDR3 runs 15 residues. The CDR3: CASSINRGERETQYF. The DNA of the CDR3 is TGCGCCAGCAGCATAAACAGGGGAGAGAGGGAGACCCAGTACTTC.

V is TRBV5-6 and J is TRBJ2-3, with 9 bases aligning to TRBD1. The CDR3 sequence is 14 residues long. Germline CDR1 is SGHDT and CDR2 is YYEEEE. Trimming at V came to 3 bases and at J to 2 bases, leaving 1 base not matched to a gene. The CDR3 bases are TGTGCCAGCAGCTACAGGGGGCCCACAGATACGCAGTATTTT. It yields the protein CASSYRGPTDTQYF. Complete variable domain (other parts from reference TRBV5-6 and TRBJ2-3): DAGVTQSPTHLIKTRGQQVTLRCSPKSGHDTVSWYQQALGQGPQFIFQYYEEEERQRGNFPDRFSGHQFPNYSSELNVNALLLGDSALYLCASSYRGPTDTQYFGPGTRLTVL.

There are a few counts of this clone. This chain connects TRBV19 to TRBJ1-1; D gene ambiguous. Germline CDR1 and CDR2: LNHDA and SQIVND (reference sequence). V dropped 7 bases and J dropped 3 bases, with 12 bases sitting between them. The CDR3 runs 13 residues. CDR3 residues: CASTPREHTEAFF. The DNA for the CDR3 is TGTGCCAGTACCCCCCGGGAGCACACTGAAGCTTTCTTT.